This TCR beta chain appears in the sequencing data of a study of shared clonotypes between healthy human individuals (TCRdb year 2020). Context from the whole study: Three men and a couple of women, aged 18 to 49 years, made up the cohort. To estimate repertoire size and how much clonotypes are shared between individuals, the study performed deep sequencing of blood TCR repertoires from roughly five healthy adults. Each donor's leukapheresis produced roughly between roughly 0.94 and 9.5 billion PBMCs. Different laboratories and diverse techniques were used to prepare libraries and sequence TCR repertoires, to increase sequencing depth and limit assay-specific biases. For each donor, CD4 naive and CD4 memory were each given three plates, CD8 naive was given two plates, and CD8 memory was given one plate. What the work shows at the level of the full study, not this receptor alone: When a few donors were compared, the shared fraction of clonotypes was around 5% for naive CD4, approximately 3.5% for naive CD8, 2.3% for memory CD4, and 0.35% to 0.5% for memory CD8. Incomplete sequencing was indicated by rarefaction of sorted-subset datasets, despite the large sequencing depth. Clonotypes shared by all four sorted-subset donors showed higher generation probabilities than non-shared clonotypes. Because the study included a small number of donors, the genetic and exposure-history diversity represented was limited. Pairwise subsampling indicated that sequencing depth was expected to affect the degree of clonotype sharing among donors. Estimated clonotype richness was generally larger for naive than for memory subsets. Sampling was restricted to blood, and TCR repertoires in tissue are likely to differ from TCR repertoires in blood.

The junction shows trimming of 0 bases on V and 2 bases on J, and the gene matches do not reach 3 bases of it. CDR1 SGHRS and CDR2 YFSETQ are derived from the germline V gene. The CDR3 spans 15 residues, from the cysteine through the phenylalanine. Just CDR3 DNA is preserved here, 45 bases in frame from base 1. Using the deep immunoSEQ assay, multiplex PCR amplified TCR CDR3 regions from genomic DNA. Extracted genomic DNA from each cell subset was distributed evenly across all wells of several immunoSEQ 96-well plates, and each plate was treated as a replicate. For sorted subsets, each replicate PCR was loaded with 200 ng genomic DNA, equivalent to 32,000 or so T cell genomes. Purified libraries were quantified with a Qubit 3.0 fluorometer, sized on a Bioanalyzer 2100, and re-quantified with the KAPA Library Quantification kit. Every immunoSEQ 96-well plate was sequenced on a dedicated single-read 150-cycle Illumina NextSeq 550 flow cell. The original pipeline was this. Because the immunoSEQ output included only junctional sequences and no quality scores, the filtering could not be the same as the filtering used for full-length reads. To assign V/J genes and CDR3, sequences were annotated against IMGT germline references using PyIR, a Python wrapper for IgBLAST v1.9. Any read was removed if the V/J assignment was weak (E-value above 1e-6), the CDR3 was missing, or the read contained stop codons, out-of-frame junctions, or ambiguous translated residues. V3J clonotypes were defined as sequences sharing the same inferred V gene, J gene, and CDR3 amino acid sequence. Percentage overlap between repertoires was computed as shared unique clonotypes divided by the size of the smaller repertoire. Richness of each repertoire was evaluated using RTK rarefaction, the Chao1 estimator, and Recon v2.1 estimates of unobserved clonotypes. For all TCRbeta clonotypes obtained by the gDNA method from several donors, generation probabilities were computed with OLGA. Here the immuneACCESS table is served through TCRdb, limited to in-frame sequences with V and J called. Missing clones are a known gap in these copies; in checked studies unresolved V genes cover under half, and the rest lacks a known reason. V and J calls and clone size are those listed in that table; D and trimming were worked out from the DNA. This sample has millions of clones in its table, and over 85% of those were observed once. Roughly 0.13% of the sample is in the top ten clones.

A remark on this clone: Its recognized antigen is unknown. There are no base qualities to consult, and no much larger clone falls within one base. Other DNA variants within this sample encode the same CDR3.

The donors were healthy, HIV-negative adults with no recently reported acute infections or vaccinations. Every donor was a Caucasian adult residing in Nashville, Tennessee, USA. Magnetic negative selection was used to enrich CD4+ T cells, after which naive cells were positively selected on CD45RA and the negative fraction became the memory subset. After blood collection by leukapheresis, PBMCs were isolated using Ficoll-Histopaque density gradient centrifugation and then cryopreserved in the vapor phase of liquid nitrogen. Analytical flow cytometry was used to check the purity and quantity of every magnetically sorted T cell population. From each sorted fraction, genomic DNA was isolated and quantified by UV absorbance on a Nanodrop 2000c.

The chain couples TRBV5-1 to TRBJ2-5, with 8 junctional bases fitting TRBD1. The material sequenced was naive CD4+ T cells sorted from blood. Taken with the paper, the label for cell subset or site translates to: CD45RA+ positively selected. The sequence came from a man in his late teens or twenties in good health. The CDR3 in this case is CASSLAGGPQETQYF. The DNA sequence is TGCGCCAGCAGCTTGGCAGGGGGCCCGCAAGAGACCCAGTACTTC.